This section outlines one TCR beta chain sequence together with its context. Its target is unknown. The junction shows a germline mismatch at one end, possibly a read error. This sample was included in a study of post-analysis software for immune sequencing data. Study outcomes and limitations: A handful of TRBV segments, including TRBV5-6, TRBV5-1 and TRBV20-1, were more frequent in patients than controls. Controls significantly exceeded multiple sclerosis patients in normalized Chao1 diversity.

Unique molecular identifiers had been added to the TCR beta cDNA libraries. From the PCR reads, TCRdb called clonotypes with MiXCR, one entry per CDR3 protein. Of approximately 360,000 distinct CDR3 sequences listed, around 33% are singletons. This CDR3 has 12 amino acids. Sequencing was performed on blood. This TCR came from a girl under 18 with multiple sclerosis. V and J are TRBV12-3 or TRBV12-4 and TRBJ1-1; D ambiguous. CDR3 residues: CTSGRMDTEAFF. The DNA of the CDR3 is TGTACCAGCGGGAGGATGGACACTGAAGCTTTCTTT.